This T cell receptor (beta chain) emerged from a study of cytomegalovirus exposure and HLA in healthy donors. Regarding this clone: Its antigen is unknown.

Regarding the study as a whole: Across donors, most TCRs were seen rarely, yet some public ones were widespread.

V trimming: 5 bases; J trimming: 3 bases; junction bases outside the gene matches: 2. The V gene's germline CDR1 is MNHEY and CDR2 SMNVEV (reference sequence). The CDR3 is made up of 13 amino acids. This PCR relied on a set of 60 Vbeta primers and 13 Jbeta primers. Libraries were prepared by immunoSEQ multiplex PCR; TCRdb keeps only in-frame clonotypes and omits some of them. The table for this sample gives 65,000 to 85,000 clones. The specimen sequenced was PBMCs. V usage is TRBV27 and J usage is TRBJ2-7, with 9 nucleotides matching TRBD1. This clonotype was obtained from a female donor in good health and CMV-seropositive. This CDR3 is CASSPGQGYEQYF. The CDR3 bases are TGTGCCAGCAGTCCGGGACAGGGCTACGAGCAGTACTTC.